The text below deals with one TCR beta chain. With survey level as its setting, the immunoSEQ assay was v3.0. Clones were read by immunoSEQ multiplex PCR, and TCRdb kept only the in-frame ones, dropping some. The sample contains 21,000 or so clones, about four fifths of which appear only once. This CDR3 spans 15 amino acids. V trimming: 2 bases; J trimming: 5 bases; junction bases outside the gene matches: 5. Germline lookup yields CDR1 LNHDA and CDR2 SQIVND (reference sequence). The source of the sample is a study of long-term antiretroviral therapy in people with HIV. Study at large: The earliest samples came from an era when ART typically awaited falling CD4 counts.

This sequence joins TRBV19 and TRBJ1-3; 8 positions agree with TRBD1. This clonotype originated in a man in his forties or fifties with HIV. Sequenced here: unsorted PBMCs, sampled at the start of antiretroviral therapy. CDR3 coding DNA: TGTGCCAGTAGTATACTAGGACAGGGAAGAAACACCATATATTTT. Translation gives CASSILGQGRNTIYF.